This passage covers 10 T cell receptor beta chains from one sample sequenced in a study of cytomegalovirus exposure and HLA in healthy donors. Primers: 60 Vbeta forward and 13 Jbeta reverse. Sequencing used immunoSEQ multiplex PCR; TCRdb keeps in-frame clones, though not all of them. The sample holds 130,000 to 150,000 clones; 65% to 85% are singletons and the top ten take around 7.1%. Sequences were obtained from PBMCs. The receptors originated from a middle-aged woman in good health and CMV-seropositive.

The chain employs TRBV28 and TRBJ1-4; 7 nucleotides align to TRBD1. There are 14 residues in the CDR3. The germline CDR1 and CDR2 sequences are MDHEN and SYDVKM. The V segment lost 4 bases and the J segment 8 bases; nucleotides outside the gene matches: 7. The CDR3 bases are TGTGCCAGCAGTTCCGGGACAGAGAAGGAAAAACTGTTTTTT. It specifies CASSSGTEKEKLFF.

The chain couples TRBV28 to TRBJ1-4; weak D call: TRBD1 (6 bases). Germline values: CDR1 MDHEN, CDR2 SYDVKM. This CDR3 region has 16 residues. V lost 5 bases and J 10 bases, leaving 23 bases between the germline ends. The chain's CDR3 is CASSPLRIGGLGKLFF. DNA for the CDR3: TGTGCCAGCAGTCCCCTCCGAATAGGGGGTCTTGGAAAACTGTTTTTT.

This chain connects TRBV27 to TRBJ1-2, with a weak D call TRBD1 (6 bases). Germline V lookup: CDR1 MNHEY, CDR2 SMNVEV (reference sequence). With 4 bases removed from V and 5 bases from J, the gap between germline ends came to 11 bases. The CDR3 contains 13 residues. The CDR3 DNA reads as TGTGCCAGCAGTTGGGGGGGCAGTTATGGCTACACCTTC. It is translated as CASSWGGSYGYTF.

This chain joins TRBV10-3 and TRBJ2-3; D is undetermined. CDR3 length: 13 amino acids. CDR1 is ENHRY and CDR2 is SYGVKD in the germline V gene. Trimming cost V 2 bases and J 2 bases, with 5 bases left between them. The CDR3 DNA reads as TGTGCCATCAGTGAGCCAAACACAGATACGCAGTATTTT. Translated: CAISEPNTDTQYF.

This clone is a singleton in its sample. The V and J genes are TRBV2 and TRBJ2-3; 7 nucleotides align to TRBD1. CDR1 SNHLY and CDR2 FYNNEI come from the germline V gene. Trimming at V came to 6 bases and at J to 5 bases, leaving 5 bases not matched to a gene. The CDR3 runs 13 residues. The CDR3 protein is CASRRTGVDTQYF. CDR3 DNA: TGTGCCAGCAGACGGACAGGAGTAGATACGCAGTATTTT.

The V gene is TRBV29-1, the J gene TRBJ1-1; 7 nucleotides line up with TRBD1. Germline V gives CDR1 SQVTM, CDR2 ANQGSEA. The CDR3 is made up of 16 amino acids. Germline trimming cut 3 bases from V and 1 base from J; bases unmatched to any gene: 11. The chain's CDR3 is CSVDNVGGFQNTEAFF. The CDR3 DNA reads TGCAGCGTTGATAATGTAGGGGGCTTCCAGAACACTGAAGCTTTCTTT.

This clone has only a few counts. CDR3 region: CASSYTGTGGAEEQYF. The DNA for the CDR3 is TGTGCCAGCAGTTACACCGGGACAGGGGGCGCAGAGGAGCAGTACTTC. The rearrangement joins TRBV6-5 to TRBJ2-7; 12 bases agree with TRBD1. CDR3 length: 16 amino acids. The trim removed 2 bases at V and 7 bases at J, leaving 9 bases unmatched. The germline CDR1 and CDR2 sequences are MNHEY and SVGAGI.

The count of this clone is one. V gene TRBV5-1 combines with J gene TRBJ2-3, with TRBD2 identical over 13 bases. The V segment lost 4 bases and the J segment 5 bases; nucleotides outside the gene matches: 4. The CDR3 is made up of 15 amino acids. Per the germline V gene, CDR1 is SGHRS and CDR2 is YFSETQ. The CDR3 loop is CASSQGLAGRDTQYF. The CDR3 nucleotides are TGCGCCAGCAGCCAGGGACTAGCGGGGAGAGATACGCAGTATTTT.

In its sample, this clone was seen once. The V and J genes are TRBV4-1 and TRBJ2-5, with TRBD1 identical over 7 bases. Unmatched junction bases numbered 14, after V lost 3 bases and J lost 7 bases. Germline assignment: CDR1 MGHRA and CDR2 YSYEKL. This CDR3 is built from 16 residues. CDR3 coding DNA: TGCGCCAGCAGCCAGGACTCGGGACAGCGCTCCAGGACCCAGTACTTC. It codes for CASSQDSGQRSRTQYF.

CDR3 sequence reads: CASSPSGGGTQWQETQYF. Written as DNA, the CDR3 is TGTGCCAGCAGTCCGTCGGGCGGGGGGACCCAGTGGCAAGAGACCCAGTACTTC. This sequence joins TRBV28 and TRBJ2-5; TRBD2 matches at 8 bases. CDR1 and CDR2 (germline): MDHEN, SYDVKM. The CDR3 contains 18 residues. Trimming cost V 5 bases and J 2 bases; bases outside gene matches: 16.